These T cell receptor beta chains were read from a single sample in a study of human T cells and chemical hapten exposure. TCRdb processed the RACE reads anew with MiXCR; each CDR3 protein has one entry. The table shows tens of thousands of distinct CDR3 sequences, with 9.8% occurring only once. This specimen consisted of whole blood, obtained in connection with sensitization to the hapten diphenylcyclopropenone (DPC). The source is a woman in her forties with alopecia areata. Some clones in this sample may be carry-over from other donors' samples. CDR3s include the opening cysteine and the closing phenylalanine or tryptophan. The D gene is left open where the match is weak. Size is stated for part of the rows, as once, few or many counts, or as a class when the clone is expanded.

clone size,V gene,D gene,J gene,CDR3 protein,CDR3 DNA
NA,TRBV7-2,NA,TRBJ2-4,CASSLEAGLAKNIQYF,TGTGCCAGCAGCTTAGAGGCAGGGCTAGCCAAAAACATTCAGTACTTC
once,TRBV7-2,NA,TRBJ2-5,CASSLTDVVETQYF,TGTGCCAGCAGCCTTACGGACGTTGTGGAGACCCAGTACTTC
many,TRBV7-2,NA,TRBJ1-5,CASARGNQPQHF,TGTGCCAGCGCTCGGGGGAATCAGCCCCAGCATTTT
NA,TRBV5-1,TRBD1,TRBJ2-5,CASSSLGTGGGETQYF,TGCGCCAGCAGCTCTCTAGGGACAGGAGGTGGAGAGACCCAGTACTTC
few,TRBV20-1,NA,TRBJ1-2,CSGPRNYGYTF,TGCAGCGGCCCCCGCAACTATGGCTACACCTTC
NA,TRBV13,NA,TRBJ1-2,CASSLGRPVTPYGYTF,TGTGCCAGCAGCTTAGGAAGACCAGTGACACCCTATGGCTACACCTTC
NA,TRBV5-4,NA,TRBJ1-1,CASSFAAAMNTEAFF,TGTGCCAGCAGCTTTGCTGCGGCCATGAACACTGAAGCTTTCTTT
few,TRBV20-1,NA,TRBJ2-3,CSASWARVVADTQYF,TGCAGTGCTAGTTGGGCCAGGGTAGTCGCAGATACGCAGTATTTT
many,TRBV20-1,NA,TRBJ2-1,CSARAPSDSNNEQFF,TGCAGTGCTAGGGCTCCGTCGGACAGCAACAATGAGCAGTTCTTC
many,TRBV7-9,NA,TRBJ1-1,CASSPRLGYTEAFF,TGTGCCAGCAGCCCACGGCTGGGCTACACTGAAGCTTTCTTT
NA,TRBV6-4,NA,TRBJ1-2,CASSEGGAGGYTF,TGTGCCAGCAGTGAAGGAGGGGCAGGGGGCTACACCTTC
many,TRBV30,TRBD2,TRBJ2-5,CAWSALRVAGEETQYF,TGTGCCTGGAGTGCCTTACGGGTAGCGGGGGAAGAGACCCAGTACTTC
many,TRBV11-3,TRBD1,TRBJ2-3,CASSTGGTSTDTQYF,TGTGCCAGCAGCACAGGGGGGACTAGCACAGATACGCAGTATTTT
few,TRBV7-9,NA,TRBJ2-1,CASSLSLHPFSNEQFF,TGTGCCAGCAGCTTATCTCTACACCCTTTTAGCAATGAGCAGTTCTTC
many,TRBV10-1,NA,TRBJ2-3,CASSETLWDTQYF,TGCGCCAGCAGTGAGACCCTTTGGGATACGCAGTATTTT
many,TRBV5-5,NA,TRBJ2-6,CASSPSPSGANVLTF,TGTGCCAGCAGCCCGAGCCCCTCTGGGGCCAACGTCCTGACTTTC
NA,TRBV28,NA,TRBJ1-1,CASSLGVMNTEAFF,TGTGCCAGCAGTTTGGGAGTAATGAACACTGAAGCTTTCTTT
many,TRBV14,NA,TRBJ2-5,CASSQAPLTVRTETQYF,TGTGCCAGCAGCCAAGCGCCGCTAACAGTGAGGACAGAGACCCAGTACTTC
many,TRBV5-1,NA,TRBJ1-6,CASSLDSSSYNSPLHF,TGCGCCAGCAGCTTGGATTCTAGCTCCTATAATTCACCCCTCCACTTT
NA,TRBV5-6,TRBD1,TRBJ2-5,CASSTGQGARETQYF,TGTGCCAGCAGCACAGGACAGGGAGCGAGAGAGACCCAGTACTTC
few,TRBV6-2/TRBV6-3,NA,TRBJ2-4,CASSFQLAKNIQYF,TGTGCCAGCAGTTTCCAGTTAGCCAAAAACATTCAGTACTTC
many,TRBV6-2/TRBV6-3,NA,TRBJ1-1,CASSYSVTEAFF,TGTGCCAGCAGTTACTCGGTCACTGAAGCTTTCTTT